Below, 2 T cell receptor beta chains from the same sample are listed, as sequenced in a study of cytotoxic CD8 clonotypes in ibrutinib-treated CLL. Profiling relied on immunoSEQ multiplex PCR, and the TCRdb table lists in-frame clones only, not all of them. The sample consists of about 45,000 clones, 69% of them appearing once. Sequenced material: PBMCs, taken after 12 months of ibrutinib treatment. These receptors were taken from a human donor with chronic lymphocytic leukemia.

The chain employs TRBV7-3 and TRBJ2-5; D is possibly TRBD1 or TRBD2 (5 bases each). V lost 5 bases to trimming and J lost 1 base, with 14 bases between them. CDR3 length: 15 residues. From germline, CDR1 is SGHTA and CDR2 FQGTGA. CDR3 loop: CASSAADGAQETQYF. CDR3 DNA sequence: TGTGCCAGCAGCGCCGCCGACGGGGCCCAAGAGACCCAGTACTTC.

This clone was counted once. The genes are TRBV5-4 and TRBJ1-1; D ambiguous. The CDR3 totals 13 residues. Germline CDR1 reads SGHNT; CDR2 reads YYREEE (reference sequence). The V gene lost 2 bases and the J gene lost 2 bases, with 7 bases spanning the gap. CDR3 region: CASSLPTNTEAFF. CDR3 DNA: TGTGCCAGCAGCTTACCAACCAACACTGAAGCTTTCTTT. The whole variable domain, filled in from reference TRBV5-4 and TRBJ1-1, reads ETGVTQSPTHLIKTRGQQVTLRCSSQSGHNTVSWYQQALGQGPQFIFQYYREEENGRGNFPPRFSGLQFPNYSSELNVNALELDDSALYLCASSLPTNTEAFFGQGTRLTVV.